The 22 T cell receptor beta chains presented below share a single source sample, sequenced in a study of cytomegalovirus exposure and HLA in healthy donors. The PCR made use of 60 Vbeta and 13 Jbeta primers. Sequenced by immunoSEQ multiplex PCR; TCRdb stores in-frame clones only, minus some. Of 150,000 to 200,000 clones listed, roughly four fifths are singletons. The sequencing sample was made of PBMCs. Receptors were obtained from a female donor in good health and CMV-seronegative.

Points on this clone: A junction boundary mismatches the germline segment, possibly from a read error. The J gene is TRBJ2-4, the V gene TRBV28; possible D gene TRBD2, 5 bases. There are 15 residues in the CDR3. The germline gives CDR1 MDHEN, CDR2 SYDVKM. This CDR3 is CASSLSALAKNSQYF. CDR3 bases: TGTGCCAGCAGTTTATCGGCCCTAGCCAAAAACAGTCAGTACTTC. Filled out from reference TRBV28 and TRBJ2-4, the complete variable domain reads DVKVTQSSRYLVKRTGEKVFLECVQDMDHENMFWYRQDPGLGLRLIYFSYDVKMKEKGDIPEGYSVSREKKERFSLILESASTNQTSMYLCASSLSALAKNSQYFGAGTRLSVL.

The rearrangement uses TRBV7-5 and TRBJ2-7; TRBD2, the table's D call, lacks a check against the DNA. TRBV7-5 is classified as a pseudogene. The CDR3 loop spans 17 amino acids. CDR3 coding DNA: TGTGCCAGAAGCTTACAGTTGGCACTAGCGGAAACCTACGAGCAGTACTTC. Its translation: CARSLQLALAETYEQYF.

This clone was picked up many times. This rearrangement joins TRBV7-6 to TRBJ2-6; TRBD2 agrees at 7 bases. Germline CDR1 is SGHVS and CDR2 is FNYEAQ. The CDR3 is made up of 16 amino acids. V lost 5 bases to trimming and J lost 0 bases; unmatched junction nucleotides: 4. Here the CDR3 reads CASSGGRGSGANVLTF. The CDR3, as DNA: TGTGCCAGCAGCGGGGGGAGGGGCTCTGGGGCCAACGTCCTGACTTTC. The whole variable domain, filled in from reference TRBV7-6 and TRBJ2-6, reads GAGVSQSPRYKVTKRGQDVALRCDPISGHVSLYWYRQALGQGPEFLTYFNYEAQQDKSGLPNDRFSAERPEGSISTLTIQRTEQRDSAMYRCASSGGRGSGANVLTFGAGSRLTVL.

V and J are TRBV4-2 and TRBJ2-1; the match to TRBD2 covers 8 bases. Germline CDR1 LGHNA, CDR2 YNFKEQ. This CDR3 has 14 amino acids. V trimming: 6 bases; J trimming: 5 bases; junction bases outside the gene matches: 6. DNA for the CDR3: TGTGCCAGCAGGCGGCTAGCGGGCGACAATGAGCAGTTCTTC. This sequence encodes CASRRLAGDNEQFF.

In DNA, the CDR3 is TGTGCCAGCTCACCACCCGCCCCGAGCTATGAGCAGTTCTTC. Translated, it gives CASSPPAPSYEQFF. This sequence joins TRBV18 and TRBJ2-1; no firm D call. The CDR3 covers 14 residues. CDR1 is KGHSH and CDR2 is LQKENI in the germline V gene. Trimming stripped 0 bases from V and 8 bases from J, with 11 bases between.

The J gene is TRBJ1-3, the V gene TRBV9, with D perhaps matching TRBD1 (5 bases). This CDR3 has 18 residues. In germline, CDR1 is SGDLS, CDR2 YYNGEE. Trimming took 0 bases from V and 0 from J, leaving 16 bases between them. CDR3 bases: TGTGCCAGCAGCGTAGGTACAAGGGGCCGGAACTCTGGAAACACCATATATTTT. Encoded protein: CASSVGTRGRNSGNTIYF.

The rearrangement uses TRBV6-5 and TRBJ2-1; TRBD2 agrees at 11 bases. Germline assignment: CDR1 MNHEY and CDR2 SVGAGI. The CDR3 has 10 amino acids. Trimming cost V 8 bases and J 16 bases; bases outside gene matches: 4. Here the CDR3 DNA reads TGTGCCAGCCAGACTAGCGGGACATTCTTC. Residues: CASQTSGTFF.

The rearrangement joins TRBV7-3 to TRBJ2-5; TRBD1 might be the D (5 bases). This CDR3 spans 14 amino acids. From germline, CDR1 is SGHTA and CDR2 FQGTGA. Between the trimmed V and J ends, which lost 5 bases and 0 bases, there was a span of 10 bases. In nucleotides, the CDR3 is TGTGCCAGCAGCAAAGACAGAAACCAAGAGACCCAGTACTTC. Translation gives CASSKDRNQETQYF. Combining the CDR3 with reference TRBV7-3 and TRBJ2-5 gives the whole variable domain GAGVSQTPSNKVTEKGKYVELRCDPISGHTALYWYRQSLGQGPEFLIYFQGTGAADDSGLPNDRFFAVRPEGSVSTLKIQRTERGDSAVYLCASSKDRNQETQYFGPGTRLLVL.

This clone has just a few counts. J is TRBJ2-5 and V is TRBV5-6; 7 bases are a match to TRBD1. The germline V gene encodes CDR1 SGHDT and CDR2 YYEEEE. Trimming at V came to 0 bases and at J to 0 bases, leaving 5 bases not matched to a gene. This CDR3 has 16 residues. The chain's CDR3 is CASSLAGRGYQETQYF. The CDR3 DNA reads TGTGCCAGCAGCTTGGCTGGCAGGGGGTACCAAGAGACCCAGTACTTC.

The rearrangement joins TRBV7-2 to TRBJ1-1; a possible D gene is TRBD1 (6 bases). The CDR3 is 15 amino acids. Per germline, CDR1 SGHTA and CDR2 FQGNSA. Deletions cut 5 bases from V and 0 bases from J, with 13 bases between. The CDR3, as DNA: TGTGCCAGCAGCCCTGGACAGATGGTGAACACTGAAGCTTTCTTT. This encodes CASSPGQMVNTEAFF.

The chain carries TRBV5-1 and TRBJ2-3, with 12 bases identical to TRBD2. The CDR3 consists of 15 residues. Trimming removed 2 bases from V and 6 bases from J; junction bases left unmatched: 4. Germline CDR1 and CDR2: SGHRS and YFSETQ. The CDR3 nucleotides read TGCGCCAGCAGCTTAAGACTAGCGGGGGCGGATACGCAGTATTTT. The encoded protein is CASSLRLAGADTQYF.

This clone came up a few times. The rearrangement uses TRBV7-9 and TRBJ2-3; 11 nucleotides align to TRBD1. CDR1 and CDR2 from the germline V gene are SEHNR and FQNEAQ (reference sequence). V shed 4 bases, J shed 0 bases, and the junction held 9 bases outside the gene matches. The CDR3 sequence is 18 residues long. The DNA of the CDR3 is TGTGCCAGCAGCTCCCGGGACAGGGGGTTCCGTAGCACAGATACGCAGTATTTT. Translating gives CASSSRDRGFRSTDTQYF.

The chain combines TRBV4-1 with TRBJ2-5, with D unclear. The J call is in doubt because the DNA end fits TRBJ2-7 better. The CDR3 is 14 amino acids. The germline V gene encodes CDR1 MGHRA and CDR2 YSYEKL. The CDR3 DNA sequence: TGCGCCAGCAGCCTCGAATATCAGGTTTTCGAGCAGTACTTC. Its translation is CASSLEYQVFEQYF.

The chain couples TRBV9 to TRBJ1-1, with TRBD1 matching 8 bases. The CDR3 covers 15 residues. CDR1 SGDLS and CDR2 YYNGEE come from the germline V gene. J gave up 3 bases and V 3 bases, and 7 bases lay outside the gene matches. The DNA for the CDR3 is TGTGCCAGCAGCGCGAGACAGGGGACGGACACTGAAGCTTTCTTT. Translated: CASSARQGTDTEAFF.

There are many counts of this clone. The chain uses TRBV11-2 and TRBJ2-7; D is uncertain. Trimming removed 4 bases from V and 3 bases from J, with 10 bases in between. CDR3 length equals 13 residues. Germline CDR1 SGHAT, CDR2 FQNNGV. The CDR3 here is CASSYSMDYEQYF. In DNA form, the CDR3 reads TGTGCCAGCAGCTACAGCATGGACTACGAGCAGTACTTC.

The rearrangement uses TRBV4-2 and TRBJ2-3; tentative D call: TRBD2 (5 bases). The V gene lost 4 bases and the J gene lost 0 bases, with 14 bases spanning the gap. The CDR3 sequence is 16 residues long. Germline values: CDR1 LGHNA, CDR2 YNFKEQ. The CDR3 region is CASSLGSTTSTDTQYF. CDR3 coding DNA: TGTGCCAGCAGCCTAGGCTCGACTACGAGCACAGATACGCAGTATTTT.

This clone was seen only once. J is TRBJ1-3 and V is TRBV4-3; D not certain. Per germline, CDR1 LGHNA and CDR2 YSLEER. CDR3 length: 14 residues. Trimming stripped 1 base from V and 8 bases from J, with 12 bases between. CDR3: CASSQVYLRDTIYF. The DNA of the CDR3 is TGCGCCAGCAGCCAAGTCTATTTACGGGACACCATATATTTT.

About this clone: Other nucleotide sequences in the sample specify the same CDR3. This chain uses TRBV5-1 with TRBJ2-7; 11 bases map to TRBD1. The germline V gene has CDR1 SGHRS and CDR2 YFSETQ. The CDR3 totals 14 residues. The ends lost 4 bases at V and 4 bases at J; junction bases unmatched: 4. Written as DNA, the CDR3 is TGCGCCAGCAGCCGAGGGACAGGGGGATACGAGCAGTACTTC. This codes for CASSRGTGGYEQYF.

This clone has more than one count but fewer than ten. The chain employs TRBV7-2 and TRBJ1-6; weak D call: TRBD1 (5 bases). This CDR3 has 15 amino acids. The germline gives CDR1 SGHTA, CDR2 FQGNSA. Deletions cut 1 base from V and 10 bases from J, with 14 bases between. CDR3 DNA: TGTGCCAGCAGCTTAGGGGGCCAGGGTCAGTCACCCCTCCACTTT. Amino acids: CASSLGGQGQSPLHF. Supplemented by reference TRBV7-2 and TRBJ1-6, the full variable domain reads GAGVSQSPSNKVTEKGKDVELRCDPISGHTALYWYRQSLGQGLEFLIYFQGNSAPDKSGLPSDRFSAERTGGSVSTLTIQRTQQEDSAVYLCASSLGGQGQSPLHFGNGTRLTVT.

The chain uses TRBV7-2 and TRBJ2-7; 8 bases match TRBD1. The CDR3 runs to 14 residues. The trim removed 6 bases at V and 0 bases at J, leaving 4 bases unmatched. Per germline, CDR1 SGHTA and CDR2 FQGNSA. The CDR3 region has the DNA TGTGCCAGCAGGGAACAGGGGGGCTCCTACGAGCAGTACTTC. Translation gives CASREQGGSYEQYF.

About this clone itself: The junction departs from the called germline gene at one end, perhaps through a read error. The V and J genes are TRBV7-9 and TRBJ2-5, with a weak D call TRBD2 (6 bases). The CDR3 length is 15 residues. Germline assignment: CDR1 SEHNR and CDR2 FQNEAQ (reference sequence). CDR3 loop: CSSSLISVTGGTQYF. CDR3 bases: TGTTCCAGCAGCTTAATCTCGGTGACCGGGGGGACCCAGTACTTC.

The CDR3 DNA is TGCGCCAGCAGCTTGGGCGGGGGAAACTACAATGAGCAGTTCTTC. It codes for CASSLGGGNYNEQFF. V gene TRBV5-1 combines with J gene TRBJ2-1; 7 nucleotides line up with TRBD2. V shed 0 bases and J 3 bases; nucleotides not matched to a gene: 3. CDR3 length: 15 amino acids. From germline, CDR1 is SGHRS and CDR2 YFSETQ.